This is a list of T cell receptor beta chains from one sample in a study of cytomegalovirus exposure and HLA in healthy donors. The data were produced by immunoSEQ multiplex PCR, yet TCRdb's version contains in-frame clones alone and is incomplete. Among about 200,000 clones listed, 65% to 85% were seen once. Material: PBMCs. The receptors shown here come from a middle-aged man in good health and CMV-seropositive. Both conserved end residues are part of each CDR3. A D gene is named only where the DNA matches it firmly. Part of the rows lack a size; the others show once, few, many or a class for expanded clones.

clone size	V gene	D gene	J gene	CDR3 DNA	CDR3 protein
NA	TRBV5-1	TRBD1	TRBJ2-1	TGCGCCAGCAGCAACCGGACAGGACGGGTGGAGCAGTTCTTC	CASSNRTGRVEQFF
NA	TRBV7-2	NA	TRBJ2-7	TGTGCCAGCAGCTTACAGGGAGGGGGAAACGAGCAGTACTTC	CASSLQGGGNEQYF
NA	TRBV6-5	NA	TRBJ1-6	TGTGCCAGCAAGCGTAGGGGGATTTCCGATTTGGCCCTCCACTTT	CASKRRGISDLALHF
NA	TRBV9	TRBD1	TRBJ2-7	TGTGCCAGCAGCGTCCTTTCGTCTTACAGGGGGCCCGAGCAGTACTTC	CASSVLSSYRGPEQYF
once	TRBV18	NA	TRBJ2-3	TGTGCCAGCTCACCACCGTCCGGGTCGGCAGATACGCAGTATTTT	CASSPPSGSADTQYF
NA	TRBV2	TRBD1	TRBJ2-7	TGTGCCAGCCCTTCTGGGACAGGGGGCGCGGCCTACGAGCAGTACTTC	CASPSGTGGAAYEQYF
NA	TRBV5-1	TRBD1	TRBJ1-1	TGCGCCAGCAGCAATGGGACAGGGGGAAGGAACACTGAAGCTTTCTTT	CASSNGTGGRNTEAFF
NA	TRBV27	NA	TRBJ2-7	TGTGCCAGCAGTTTAACAGGCGGGATGAGGAACGAGCAGTACTTC	CASSLTGGMRNEQYF
NA	TRBV25-1	NA	TRBJ2-5	TGTGCCAGCAGTGATGATACAGGGTTAAAAGAGACCCAGTACTTC	CASSDDTGLKETQYF
NA	TRBV9	TRBD1	TRBJ2-2	TGTGCCAGCAGCTTCGGACAGGGGGCTACGGGGGAGCTGTTTTTT	CASSFGQGATGELFF
NA	TRBV5-8	TRBD1	TRBJ1-4	TGTGCCAGCAGCTCTACAGGGGGCTTTGGTGAAAAACTGTTTTTT	CASSSTGGFGEKLFF
NA	TRBV2	TRBD1	TRBJ1-2	TGTGCCAGCAGTGAACGACAGGGTTATGGCTACACCTTC	CASSERQGYGYTF
NA	TRBV30	NA	TRBJ1-4	TGTGCCTGGAGTGTAACTGGTCTACGGCCAGGGCGGGAAAAACTGTTTTTT	CAWSVTGLRPGREKLFF
few	TRBV5-4	NA	TRBJ2-1	TGTGCCAGCAGCTTGCCCCCCTCGTATGAGCAGTTCTTC	CASSLPPSYEQFF
NA	TRBV5-1	NA	TRBJ2-1	TGCGCCAGCAGCCCCCCAACTACTTACAATGAGCAGTTCTTC	CASSPPTTYNEQFF
NA	TRBV4-1	TRBD2	TRBJ2-1	TGCGCCAGCAGCCAAGGGGGTAGCGGGAGAGGGGAGCAGTTCTTC	CASSQGGSGRGEQFF
NA	TRBV9	TRBD2	TRBJ2-3	TGTGCCAGCGCAGCGGGAGCAGAAGATACGCAGTATTTT	CASAAGAEDTQYF
NA	TRBV7-2	TRBD1	TRBJ1-1	TGTGCCAGCATCCGGGGACAGATCACTGAAGCTTTCTTT	CASIRGQITEAFF
NA	TRBV2	TRBD1	TRBJ1-2	TGTGCCAGCAATCCACAGGGGGCGGGCGTTGGCTACACCTTC	CASNPQGAGVGYTF
once	TRBV19	TRBD1	TRBJ2-7	TGTGCCAGTAGTAAAGCCCTGGGACAGGTCGCCTCCTACGAGCAGTACTTC	CASSKALGQVASYEQYF
NA	TRBV9	NA	TRBJ1-5	TGTGCCAGCAGCGTAGGGAGTTCGGGTCAGCCCCAGCATTTT	CASSVGSSGQPQHF
NA	TRBV10-3	TRBD2	TRBJ2-1	TGTGCCATCAGGGTAGCGGGAGTAGAGACTGAGCAGTTCTTC	CAIRVAGVETEQFF
few	TRBV5-6	NA	TRBJ2-5	TGTGCCAGCAGCATACAGGGCATCCAAGAGACCCAGTACTTC	CASSIQGIQETQYF
NA	TRBV20-1	NA	TRBJ2-3	TGCAGTGCTAGTCTAGATACGCAGTATTTT	CSASLDTQYF
NA	TRBV28	TRBD2	TRBJ2-5	TGTGCCACTTGGACTAGCGGGGGTGTGGAGACCCAGTACTTC	CATWTSGGVETQYF
NA	TRBV7-8	NA	TRBJ2-2	TGTGCCAGCAGCACTGGACGGGAACGGACCGGGGAGCTGTTTTTT	CASSTGRERTGELFF
few	TRBV6-5	TRBD2	TRBJ2-1	TGTGCCAGCAGTTTCGGGGGAGGGACCTACAATGAGCAGTTCTTC	CASSFGGGTYNEQFF
NA	TRBV6-1	TRBD1	TRBJ2-7	TGTGCCAGCAGTGAACAGGGACAGCCCTACGAGCAGTACTTC	CASSEQGQPYEQYF
NA	TRBV5-1	NA	TRBJ1-1	TGCGCCAGCAGCTTGGCGGACACAAACACTGAAGCTTTCTTT	CASSLADTNTEAFF
NA	TRBV10-3	NA	TRBJ2-1	TGTGCCATCAATCAGGTCTCCTACAATGAGCAGTTCTTC	CAINQVSYNEQFF
NA	TRBV2	NA	TRBJ2-3	TGTGCCAGCAGTGGTTCACACACAGATACGCAGTATTTT	CASSGSHTDTQYF
once	TRBV11-3	TRBD2	TRBJ2-1	TGTGCCAGCAGCTTCTCTAGCGGGAGGGCACACAATGAGCAGTTCTTC	CASSFSSGRAHNEQFF
few	TRBV5-1	NA	TRBJ2-7	TGCGCCAGCAGCTTGATTGGTGAGATGTACGAGCAGTACTTC	CASSLIGEMYEQYF
once	TRBV4-2	NA	TRBJ2-7	TGTGCCAGCAGCCAAGAGCGGGTGAACGAGCAGTACTTC	CASSQERVNEQYF
NA	TRBV7-2	TRBD1	TRBJ1-5	TGTGCCAGCAGCTTGGGACAGGGGGCCTTTCAGCCCCAGCATTTT	CASSLGQGAFQPQHF
NA	TRBV30	TRBD1	TRBJ1-1	TGTGCCTGCCCCCATCGGACAGGGTTTCGCACTGAAGCTTTCTTT	CACPHRTGFRTEAFF
NA	TRBV12-5	NA	TRBJ2-7	TGTGCTAGTGGTATACAACAGGGTTACAAGGTCGAGCAGTACTTC	CASGIQQGYKVEQYF
NA	TRBV19	NA	TRBJ2-1	TGTGCCAGTAGTATGTCGGCCAGCGGGCAATCCTACAATGAGCAGTTCTTC	CASSMSASGQSYNEQFF
NA	TRBV2	NA	TRBJ2-7	TGTGCCAGCAGCCCGGGACACCAATCCTACGAGCAGTACTTC	CASSPGHQSYEQYF
few	TRBV25-1	NA	TRBJ1-1	TGTGCCAGCACCCGAATGGGCGCAGGGAAGGACACTGAAGCTTTCTTT	CASTRMGAGKDTEAFF
once	TRBV28	NA	TRBJ1-1	TGTGCCAGCAGTTTGCCCGGGGAAGCTTTCTTT	CASSLPGEAFF
NA	TRBV5-4	TRBD2	TRBJ2-3	TGTGCCAGCAGCTTGGGGCTAGCGGGAGGCACAGATACGCAGTATTTT	CASSLGLAGGTDTQYF
NA	TRBV11-2	NA	TRBJ2-1	TGTGCCAGCAGCCCCCAATGGGGGGACAATGAGCAGTTCTTC	CASSPQWGDNEQFF
once	TRBV20-1	NA	TRBJ1-1	TGCAGTGCCCGAGGGGGGGCTGAAGCTTTCTTT	CSARGGAEAFF
NA	TRBV6-5	NA	TRBJ2-2	TGTGCCAGCAGAAACGGACAGAAAGGGCTGTTTTTT	CASRNGQKGLFF
NA	TRBV5-1	TRBD2	TRBJ2-1	TGCGCCAGCAGCTTGGGACTAGCGGGAGGCGAGCAGTTCTTC	CASSLGLAGGEQFF
NA	TRBV6-5	TRBD2	TRBJ2-7	TGTGCCAGCAGGGGAGCGGGAGCTGGCTACGAGCAGTACTTC	CASRGAGAGYEQYF
NA	TRBV5-1	NA	TRBJ2-7	TGCGCCAGCAGCTTTGCGGGGAACCCCCACGAGCAGTACTTC	CASSFAGNPHEQYF
NA	TRBV5-8	TRBD1	TRBJ1-1	TGTGCCAGCAGCACTGGACAGGGATTGTCCACTGAAGCTTTCTTT	CASSTGQGLSTEAFF
few	TRBV29-1	NA	TRBJ2-5	TGCAGCGTTGGCTTCGCGACTGACGTTCGGGAGACCCAGTACTTC	CSVGFATDVRETQYF
NA	TRBV5-6	TRBD1	TRBJ1-5	TGTGCCAGCAGCAGGGACAGGGGGACTCAACAGCATTTT	CASSRDRGTQQHF
few	TRBV5-5	NA	TRBJ1-1	TGTGCCAGCAGCTTGTGGCATGGCACCAACACTGAAGCTTTCTTT	CASSLWHGTNTEAFF
few	TRBV19	NA	TRBJ1-2	TGTGCCAGTAGTATAGAGGGAGTCAGAACTAACTATGGCTACACCTTC	CASSIEGVRTNYGYTF
NA	TRBV29-1	TRBD1	TRBJ1-1	TGCAGCGTTGCGACAGGGCAGGCACTTGATCAGTTCTTT	CSVATGQALDQFF
NA	TRBV28	NA	TRBJ1-4	TGTGCCAGCAGTAACGCAATCCCCAGGGAAAAACTGTTTTTT	CASSNAIPREKLFF
few	TRBV7-9	TRBD1	TRBJ1-2	TGTGCCAGCAGCCCTACAGGGGGCTCGAGTGGCTACACCTTC	CASSPTGGSSGYTF
NA	TRBV30	TRBD2	TRBJ2-1	TGTGCCTGGAGTGTTTTAGCGGGAGATGCTGAGCAGTTCTTC	CAWSVLAGDAEQFF
NA	TRBV5-1	TRBD1	TRBJ2-7	TGCGCCAGCAGCTTGGGGGACAGGGTTCGCGAGCAGTACTTC	CASSLGDRVREQYF
NA	TRBV5-1	NA	TRBJ2-3	TGCGCCAGCAGCTTGGGGACAACGGGCACAGATACGCAGTATTTT	CASSLGTTGTDTQYF
NA	TRBV2	NA	TRBJ2-5	TGTGCCAGCAGAGCCGAAGAGACCCAGTACTTC	CASRAEETQYF